This record concerns one T cell receptor beta chain sequence. The entry originates in a study of blood T cell repertoires in COVID-19. Background on the study: The analysed material was cDNA or gDNA that came from T cells, B-cell-depleted T cells, or PBMCs.

The method was immunoSEQ multiplex PCR; TCRdb's version includes in-frame clones alone and lacks a portion of them. The table lists almost 250,000 clones, approximately 85% of them singletons. The CDR3 is 12 residues long. CDR1 MNHNS and CDR2 SASEGT come from the germline V gene. Trimming took 3 bases from V and 8 from J, leaving 8 bases between them. Sample: peripheral blood. The clonotype was recovered from a woman aged 80 or older with COVID-19, enrolled during active disease. V is TRBV6-1 and J is TRBJ1-5; no clear D. CDR3 sequence: CASSDYAKPQHF. The CDR3 DNA is TGTGCCAGCAGTGATTACGCGAAGCCCCAGCATTTT.